This T cell receptor (beta chain) was recorded in a study of blood T cell repertoires in COVID-19. In the study overall: Acute-phase and convalescent COVID-19 samples originated in the United States, Italy and Spain.

Trimming shortened V by 2 bases and J by 4 bases, and 18 bases separated the two germline ends. CDR1 MNHEY and CDR2 SVGEGT come from the germline V gene. The CDR3 consists of 17 residues. Sequencing was performed with immunoSEQ multiplex PCR; in TCRdb, only in-frame clones are kept and a portion is missing. The sample shows over 130,000 clones, 88% of them seen only once. The TCR originated in a human donor in a cohort sampled during active COVID-19. Input material: peripheral blood. The chain links TRBV6-2 or TRBV6-3 to TRBJ2-1; possible D gene TRBD2, 5 bases. The chain's CDR3 is CASSYGRSGRTYNEQFF. CDR3 nucleotides: TGTGCCAGCAGTTACGGCCGATCGGGGAGAACATACAATGAGCAGTTCTTC.